This T cell receptor beta chain was documented in a study of cytomegalovirus exposure and HLA in healthy donors. In the case of this clone: The antigen is unknown.

The PCR employed 60 Vbeta primers together with 13 Jbeta primers. The table came from immunoSEQ multiplex PCR; TCRdb's copy has only in-frame clones and leaves some out. The repertoire consists of over 200,000 clones, with about 78% occurring once and the leading ten covering approximately 3.9%. Study-wide results and caveats: Apart from CMV serostatus, no immune exposure information was available. The study designated some 180 TCR beta chains cytomegalovirus-associated.

The sequence came from a male donor in good health and CMV-seronegative. Sequencing used PBMCs.

CDR3 sequence: CASTKLAGVRNEQFF. CDR3 nucleotides: TGTGCCAGCACCAAACTAGCGGGAGTAAGAAATGAGCAGTTCTTC. The rearrangement links TRBV7-2 to TRBJ2-1, with TRBD2 matching over 11 bases. Germline V gives CDR1 SGHTA, CDR2 FQGNSA. The CDR3 sequence is 15 residues long. Losses at the gene ends were 7 bases for V and 7 bases for J; bases not matched to a gene: 9.